Following are 25 T cell receptor beta chains from one sample sequenced in a study of T-cell memory formation after mild COVID-19 (TCRdb year 2021). Library preparation used 5' RACE. The sample was run on an Illumina NovaSeq 6000. TCRdb trimmed public reads at Q25 via fastp, called clones via MiXCR and kept in-frame beta chains. Records with the same CDR3 protein are collapsed into one entry carrying the most frequent genes and DNA. The sample contains over 300,000 distinct CDR3 sequences, 20% to 25% of them found a single time. The ten largest clones add up to about 21% of the sample. Sequencing was carried out using PBMCs or a T cell subset sorted from them (not recorded which). These receptors all stem from a man younger than 35 who had mild COVID-19 (a few samples of this study predate the infection). The sample titles of this study are shuffled in the database, so cell type and time point are left out; the donor was told from shared clones.

Only a few counts were recorded for this clonotype. V and J are TRBV5-5 and TRBJ2-3; 11 bases line up with TRBD2. The CDR3 spans 16 residues. Germline values: CDR1 SGHKS, CDR2 YYEKEE (reference sequence). J lost 0 bases, V lost 7 bases, and 7 bases had no gene match. The CDR3 reads CASGRLAGTSTDTQYF. DNA of the CDR3: TGTGCCAGCGGCAGACTAGCGGGGACTAGCACAGATACGCAGTATTTT.

CDR3 DNA: TGCGCCAGCAGCCAAAAGACTAGCGGGAGCAAAGGCAATGAGCAGTTCTTC. It encodes CASSQKTSGSKGNEQFF. V usage is TRBV4-1 and J usage is TRBJ2-1; 12 bases agree with TRBD2. CDR1 and CDR2 from the germline V gene are MGHRA and YSYEKL. The CDR3 loop spans 17 amino acids. V was clipped by 2 bases and J by 6 bases; unmatched bases: 8.

This clonotype was observed a handful of times. DNA of the CDR3: TGCGCCAGCAAAGAAGAATATTCACCCCTCCACTTT. This encodes CASKEEYSPLHF. The V and J genes are TRBV5-1 and TRBJ1-6; D gene ambiguous. The CDR3 sequence is 12 residues long. The V and J ends lost 6 bases and 8 bases respectively, with 9 bases between them. Germline lookup yields CDR1 SGHRS and CDR2 YFSETQ.

Only one count was recorded for this clonotype. In DNA, the CDR3 is TGTGCCAGCAGAACCGGACAGGGTAACACCGGGGAGCTGTTTTTT. Translation gives CASRTGQGNTGELFF. The chain recombines TRBV6-5 with TRBJ2-2; TRBD1 agrees at 8 bases. The CDR3 sequence is 15 residues long. Germline lookup yields CDR1 MNHEY and CDR2 SVGAGI. The J segment lost 2 bases and the V segment lost 6 bases, leaving 5 bases of the junction unmatched.

This clonotype has a count of ten or more. The rearrangement links TRBV12-3 or TRBV12-4 to TRBJ2-1, with a weak D call TRBD2 (5 bases). Trimming pared 8 bases from V and 7 bases from J, leaving 15 bases between. The length of the CDR3 is 13 residues. Here the CDR3 reads CASVRAMRNEQFF. CDR3 coding DNA: TGTGCCAGCGTGAGGGCCATGCGAAATGAGCAGTTCTTC.

In its sample, this clonotype was seen many times. The V call is TRBV7-2, the J call TRBJ2-5; 8 nucleotides align to TRBD2. The CDR3 totals 15 residues. Trimming removed 4 bases from V and 0 bases from J; junction bases left unmatched: 4. Germline CDR1 is SGHTA and CDR2 is FQGNSA. The DNA for the CDR3 is TGTGCCAGCAGCTCCCTAGCGGGTAACCAAGAGACCCAGTACTTC. Translated: CASSSLAGNQETQYF.

The genes are TRBV6-5 and TRBJ1-2; D unresolved. This CDR3 spans 13 amino acids. Trimming shortened V by 5 bases and J by 4 bases, and 11 bases separated the two germline ends. In germline, CDR1 is MNHEY, CDR2 SVGAGI. The CDR3 coding sequence is TGTGCCAGCAGTCTACTGGGCAGCTATGGCTACACCTTC. This translates into CASSLLGSYGYTF.

The chain joins TRBV6-4 to TRBJ1-1; D is uncertain. Germline V gene sequence: CDR1 MRHNA, CDR2 SNTAGT. CDR3 length equals 15 residues. V was trimmed by 3 bases and J by 1 base, leaving 12 bases between them. CDR3 loop: CASSETANRNTEAFF. CDR3 nucleotides: TGTGCCAGCAGTGAAACCGCCAACCGGAACACTGAAGCTTTCTTT.

The chain joins TRBV5-1 to TRBJ2-2; D not certain. Trimming left V 1 base short and J 1 base short, with 11 bases between. The CDR3 is 16 amino acids. Per the germline V gene, CDR1 is SGHRS and CDR2 is YFSETQ. In nucleotides, the CDR3 is TGCGCCAGCAGCTTGTCACGTGGAGAGAACACCGGGGAGCTGTTTTTT. Translation: CASSLSRGENTGELFF.

This clonotype was recorded a few times. V and J are TRBV7-2 and TRBJ2-1, with 9 bases lining up with TRBD2. CDR3 length: 14 amino acids. The V segment lost 5 bases and the J segment 5 bases; nucleotides outside the gene matches: 4. Germline V lookup: CDR1 SGHTA, CDR2 FQGNSA. Written as DNA, the CDR3 is TGTGCCAGCAGCACCCGACTAGCGGACAATGAGCAGTTCTTC. This sequence encodes CASSTRLADNEQFF.

This clonotype was found a few times. V gene TRBV5-1 combines with J gene TRBJ2-3, with a tentative D call TRBD1 (6 bases). V lost 4 bases and J 4 bases, leaving 13 bases between the germline ends. CDR1 is SGHRS and CDR2 is YFSETQ in the germline V gene. This CDR3 spans 14 amino acids. This chain's CDR3 is CASSRGFGADTQYF. Here the CDR3 DNA reads TGCGCCAGCAGCAGGGGGTTTGGCGCAGATACGCAGTATTTT. Supplemented by reference TRBV5-1 and TRBJ2-3, the full variable domain reads KAGVTQTPRYLIKTRGQQVTLSCSPISGHRSVSWYQQTPGQGLQFLFEYFSETQRNKGNFPGRFSGRQFSNSRSEMNVSTLELGDSALYLCASSRGFGADTQYFGPGTRLTVL.

V gene TRBV4-1 combines with J gene TRBJ2-5; TRBD1 matches 8 bases. The CDR3 loop spans 15 amino acids. Looked up from germline, CDR1 is MGHRA and CDR2 is YSYEKL. Trimming cost V 4 bases and J 2 bases; bases outside gene matches: 6. The CDR3 nucleotides read TGCGCCAGCAGCCGCAAACAGGGGGAACAAGAGACCCAGTACTTC. Translating it yields CASSRKQGEQETQYF.

The chain links TRBV20-1 to TRBJ1-1; no firm D call. Germline V CDR1 and CDR2: DFQATT, SNEGSKA (reference sequence). The V gene lost 3 bases and the J gene lost 11 bases, with 16 bases spanning the gap. The CDR3 totals 12 residues. For the CDR3, the DNA is TGCAGTGCTAGTAGTCATGGGATGACGGCTTTCTTT. Protein product: CSASSHGMTAFF.

The V and J genes are TRBV6-5 and TRBJ1-6, with unresolved D. Trimming pared 0 bases from V and 5 bases from J, leaving 11 bases between. The V gene's germline CDR1 is MNHEY and CDR2 SVGAGI. The CDR3 spans 16 residues. The CDR3 loop is CASSYSAGSDNSPLHF. In nucleotides, the CDR3 is TGTGCCAGCAGTTACTCTGCCGGGTCTGATAATTCACCCCTCCACTTT.

V is TRBV12-5 and J is TRBJ1-1, with 7 positions matching TRBD1. V lost 6 bases, J lost 6 bases, and 7 bases stayed unmatched. Germline V gene data show CDR1 as LGHNT and CDR2 as FRNRAP. The CDR3 covers 13 residues. The CDR3 nucleotides read TGTGCTAGTGGCGGGAACAGGGGACCTGAAGCTTTCTTT. Its protein is CASGGNRGPEAFF.

The chain joins TRBV6-2 or TRBV6-3 to TRBJ2-3, with D maybe TRBD2 (7 bases). The CDR3 spans 15 residues. Trimming took off 2 bases at V and 2 bases at J, with 11 bases between the two ends. Per germline, CDR1 MNHEY and CDR2 SVGEGT. Here the CDR3 DNA reads TGTGCCAGCAGTTACGCGGGGGCCAACACAGATACGCAGTATTTT. This encodes CASSYAGANTDTQYF.

As regards this clonotype: A read error may explain this, as a much larger clone is one base away. The V and J genes are TRBV4-3 and TRBJ1-5; D unresolved. Germline lookup yields CDR1 LGHNA and CDR2 YSLEER. This CDR3 contains 13 residues. CDR3 in amino acids: CASIQDRGQPQHF. The CDR3 region has the DNA TGCGCCAGCATCCAAGATCGGGGTCAGCCCCAGCATTTT.

The chain carries TRBV20-1 and TRBJ2-3, with a possible D match to TRBD2 (5 bases). The germline CDR1 and CDR2 sequences are DFQATT and SNEGSKA (reference sequence). V was pared by 1 base and J by 2 bases, with 10 bases between. This CDR3 region has 14 residues. This CDR3 is CSARAASTTDTQYF. CDR3 sequence (DNA): TGCAGTGCTAGAGCGGCTAGCACCACAGATACGCAGTATTTT.

Comment on this clonotype: This CDR3 fails to terminate in the conserved phenylalanine or tryptophan, so it likely reflects a read error. The chain employs TRBV20-1 and TRBJ2-5; D perhaps matches TRBD2 (6 bases). CDR1 is DFQATT and CDR2 is SNEGSKA in the germline V gene (reference sequence). Trimming stripped 1 base from V and 5 bases from J, with 11 bases between. The CDR3 is 13 amino acids. CDR3 in amino acids: CSARGGAGETQYL. Here the CDR3 DNA reads TGCAGTGCTAGAGGAGGGGCGGGGGAGACCCAGTACTTG.

This clonotype was detected only a few times. This chain links TRBV12-3 or TRBV12-4 with TRBJ2-3, with 7 bases lining up with TRBD2. J gave up 15 bases and V 8 bases, and 14 bases lay outside the gene matches. This CDR3 contains 12 residues. The CDR3 nucleotides read TGTGCCAGCGGCCCCTCGGGACTATGGATTTATTTT. It is translated as CASGPSGLWIYF.

The chain has TRBV5-1 and TRBJ2-5; unclear D gene. Germline CDR1 reads SGHRS; CDR2 reads YFSETQ. The length of the CDR3 is 15 residues. V lost 0 bases and J 4 bases, leaving 13 bases between the germline ends. The CDR3 sequence is CASSLAVVAGETQYF. CDR3 DNA: TGCGCCAGCAGCTTGGCGGTGGTAGCAGGAGAGACCCAGTACTTC.

The chain carries TRBV11-2 and TRBJ2-2; D may be TRBD1 (6 bases). The CDR3 is 14 amino acids. Per germline, CDR1 SGHAT and CDR2 FQNNGV. Trimming cost V 5 bases and J 4 bases, with 11 bases left between them. The CDR3 nucleotides are TGTGCCAGCAGCCCCGCCAGGGGCACCGGGGAGCTGTTTTTT. It specifies CASSPARGTGELFF.

The chain has TRBV19 and TRBJ2-5; TRBD2 aligns across 7 bases. Germline CDR1 and CDR2: LNHDA and SQIVND (reference sequence). The CDR3 length is 16 residues. V gave up 5 bases and J gave up 3 bases; unmatched junction bases: 12. In DNA form, the CDR3 reads TGTGCCAGTAGTCCCTCTCCCACGGGAGGAAAAGAGACCCAGTACTTC. Encoded protein: CASSPSPTGGKETQYF.

The sample holds a few counts of this clonotype. V is TRBV6-6 and J is TRBJ2-7; D is unresolved. Germline assignment: CDR1 MNHNY and CDR2 SVGAGI (reference sequence). Between the trimmed V and J ends, which lost 6 bases and 6 bases, there was a span of 9 bases. The CDR3 has 11 residues. DNA for the CDR3: TGTGCCAGCAGACACGTAGGCGAGCAGTACGTC. Protein: CASRHVGEQYV.

This clonotype was observed a few times. The genes are TRBV5-1 and TRBJ2-2; D remains unclear. The CDR3 runs 14 residues. Deletions cut 4 bases from V and 5 bases from J, with 12 bases between. Germline loops: CDR1 SGHRS, CDR2 YFSETQ. The CDR3 spells CASSPTSGTGELFF. CDR3 sequence (DNA): TGCGCCAGCAGCCCTACCTCAGGAACCGGGGAGCTGTTTTTT.